One and the same sample provided the 29 T cell receptor beta chains below, sequenced in a study of OX40 agonist ivuxolimab in advanced cancers. Measured with immunoSEQ multiplex PCR; TCRdb has only the in-frame clones, and not every one. The repertoire has approximately 61,000 clones, 89% of them found once; the top ten carry 18%. Sequenced here: CD4+ or CD8+ T cells sorted from blood, sampled in a trial of the OX40 agonist ivuxolimab. The receptors were gathered from an adult with an advanced solid tumor such as melanoma, head and neck, liver or kidney cancer.

The V and J genes are TRBV7-2 and TRBJ2-7; the D gene is possibly TRBD2 (6 bases). Looked up from germline, CDR1 is SGHTA and CDR2 is FQGNSA. V gave up 5 bases and J gave up 0 bases, with 14 bases separating them. The CDR3 extends over 15 amino acids. DNA of the CDR3: TGTGCCAGCAGCCCCCAGGGCGGGACCTCCTACGAGCAGTACTTC. Protein sequence: CASSPQGGTSYEQYF. Drawing the rest from reference TRBV7-2 and TRBJ2-7, the complete variable domain is GAGVSQSPSNKVTEKGKDVELRCDPISGHTALYWYRQSLGQGLEFLIYFQGNSAPDKSGLPSDRFSAERTGGSVSTLTIQRTQQEDSAVYLCASSPQGGTSYEQYFGPGTRLTVT.

This chain uses TRBV4-3 with TRBJ1-1; D is possibly TRBD1 (5 bases). Germline CDR1 and CDR2: LGHNA and YSLEER. The CDR3 has 17 amino acids. Trimming removed 0 bases at V and 5 bases at J, with 19 bases between. CDR3 residues: CASSQDQAREVGTEAFF. The CDR3 region has the DNA TGCGCCAGCAGCCAAGATCAGGCCAGGGAAGTAGGAACTGAAGCTTTCTTT.

This clone is a singleton in its sample. V usage is TRBV19 and J usage is TRBJ2-7, with 7 bases that match TRBD2. This CDR3 is built from 14 residues. CDR1 and CDR2 from the germline V gene are LNHDA and SQIVND (reference sequence). The J segment lost 3 bases and the V segment lost 6 bases, leaving 8 bases of the junction unmatched. The CDR3 reads CASSPGAGSYEQYF. The CDR3 coding sequence is TGTGCCAGTAGCCCCGGAGCGGGGAGCTACGAGCAGTACTTC.

The rearrangement links TRBV11-1 to TRBJ1-3, with D unclear. Germline CDR1 SGHAT, CDR2 FQDESV (reference sequence). V lost 1 base and J lost 0, with 4 bases in between. The CDR3 has 14 amino acids. CDR3 nucleotides: TGTGCCAGCAGCTTAGTGGACTCTGGAAACACCATATATTTT. Its protein product is CASSLVDSGNTIYF.

This clone was seen a few times. The chain recombines TRBV7-9 with TRBJ2-7; D might be TRBD1 (6 bases). Per the germline V gene, CDR1 is SEHNR and CDR2 is FQNEAQ (reference sequence). This CDR3 comprises 13 residues. V was shortened by 5 bases and J by 1 base, with 9 bases between the two germline ends. The CDR3 DNA follows: TGTGCCAGCAGCCCGGACAGTTCCTACGAGCAGTACTTC. This gives the protein CASSPDSSYEQYF.

The rearrangement links TRBV27 to TRBJ2-7, with 7 bases that match TRBD2. Unmatched junction bases numbered 3, after V lost 5 bases and J lost 2 bases. The germline CDR1 and CDR2 sequences are MNHEY and SMNVEV (reference sequence). This CDR3 contains 13 residues. CDR3 amino acids: CASSAAGTYEQYF. CDR3 in DNA: TGTGCCAGCAGTGCAGCGGGAACCTACGAGCAGTACTTC.

This clone was counted a few times. The chain links TRBV11-1 to TRBJ1-1; D is perhaps TRBD1 (6 bases). The germline CDR1 and CDR2 sequences are SGHAT and FQDESV (reference sequence). CDR3 length: 17 amino acids. V was trimmed by 4 bases and J by 6 bases, leaving 24 bases between them. CDR3 protein: CASSSRGVLEIFPEAFF. The DNA of the CDR3 is TGTGCCAGCAGCTCCAGGGGCGTGTTGGAGATTTTCCCTGAAGCTTTCTTT.

This chain connects TRBV9 to TRBJ2-1; TRBD2 is a possible D gene (6 bases). Looked up from germline, CDR1 is SGDLS and CDR2 is YYNGEE. This CDR3 is 12 amino acids long. V gave up 4 bases and J gave up 9 bases, with 11 bases separating them. The CDR3 sequence: CASSLRGSEQFF. The CDR3 DNA reads as TGTGCCAGCAGCCTCCGGGGGTCTGAGCAGTTCTTC.

CDR3 DNA: TGTGCCAGCAGTTTAATAGGAGCCAAAGGCTCCACAGATACGCAGTATTTT. This encodes CASSLIGAKGSTDTQYF. V usage is TRBV27 and J usage is TRBJ2-3, with D unresolved. This CDR3 is 17 amino acids long. Germline CDR1 is MNHEY and CDR2 is SMNVEV (reference sequence). V was shortened by 2 bases and J by 2 bases, with 17 bases between the two germline ends.

The chain is built from TRBV27 and TRBJ2-7; TRBD1 matches 7 bases. The V gene end was trimmed by 10 bases and the J gene end by 3 bases; junction bases not matched to a gene: 12. The CDR3 loop spans 14 amino acids. Per the germline V gene, CDR1 is MNHEY and CDR2 is SMNVEV (reference sequence). CDR3 bases: TGTGCCACCAAACGACAGGGCAGATACTACGAGCAGTACTTC. Translated, it gives CATKRQGRYYEQYF.

This clone is judged large. The chain has TRBV4-3 and TRBJ2-2; TRBD2 matches at 10 bases. CDR3 length: 22 amino acids. CDR1 LGHNA and CDR2 YSLEER come from the germline V gene. With 1 base clipped from V and 2 bases from J, the junction kept 19 bases outside the gene matches. This CDR3 is CASSQGKRWETSGMQNTGELFF. In DNA form, the CDR3 reads TGCGCCAGCAGCCAAGGGAAGAGATGGGAAACTAGCGGGATGCAAAACACCGGGGAGCTGTTTTTT.

The J gene is TRBJ1-1, the V gene TRBV10-2; D perhaps matches TRBD1 (6 bases). Trimming cost V 0 bases and J 5 bases, with 7 bases left between them. Per germline, CDR1 WSHSY and CDR2 SAAADI. This CDR3 region has 13 residues. The CDR3 region has the DNA TGCGCCAGCAGTGAGTCGAGGGGGACTGAAGCTTTCTTT. It encodes CASSESRGTEAFF.

The chain joins TRBV11-2 to TRBJ1-2, with D perhaps matching TRBD1 (6 bases). The CDR3 length is 17 residues. Trimming took off 0 bases at V and 8 bases at J, with 22 bases between the two ends. Germline V lookup: CDR1 SGHAT, CDR2 FQNNGV. The CDR3: CASSLEEGDSDRSGYTF. CDR3 nucleotide sequence: TGTGCCAGCAGCTTAGAGGAGGGGGACTCAGACCGAAGCGGCTACACCTTC.

The sample holds one count of this clone. The chain employs TRBV5-6 and TRBJ1-2, with 8 bases identical to TRBD1. Germline-derived CDR1 and CDR2 are SGHDT and YYEEEE. CDR3 length equals 14 residues. V trimming: 4 bases; J trimming: 4 bases; junction bases outside the gene matches: 6. The DNA for the CDR3 is TGTGCCAGCAGCACAGGACAGGGACGCTATGGCTACACCTTC. It yields the protein CASSTGQGRYGYTF.

This chain connects TRBV19 to TRBJ2-1; TRBD1 aligns across 8 bases. Germline V gives CDR1 LNHDA, CDR2 SQIVND (reference sequence). The CDR3 runs to 15 residues. Losses at the gene ends were 1 base for V and 6 bases for J; bases not matched to a gene: 5. CDR3 bases: TGTGCCAGTAGTATAGCAGGGGGCTTGGGCAATGAGCAGTTCTTC. It codes for CASSIAGGLGNEQFF.

The gene calls are TRBV9 and TRBJ2-1; possible D gene TRBD2, 5 bases. V was trimmed by 0 bases and J by 4 bases, leaving 17 bases between them. CDR1 SGDLS and CDR2 YYNGEE come from the germline V gene. The CDR3 is made up of 17 amino acids. This chain's CDR3 is CASSVEVTGYGYNEQFF. The CDR3 nucleotides read TGTGCCAGCAGCGTAGAAGTCACGGGATACGGTTACAATGAGCAGTTCTTC.

V and J are TRBV7-9 and TRBJ2-3, with D tentatively TRBD1 (6 bases). The ends were cut back, 5 bases at V and 0 bases at J, with 15 bases in the middle. The CDR3 has 16 residues. Germline V CDR1 and CDR2: SEHNR, FQNEAQ (reference sequence). DNA of the CDR3: TGTGCCAGCAGCCCCTGGGGGACATTTAGCACAGATACGCAGTATTTT. Residues: CASSPWGTFSTDTQYF.

This clone has a single count. This sequence joins TRBV20-1 and TRBJ2-7; unclear D gene. Germline V lookup: CDR1 DFQATT, CDR2 SNEGSKA (reference sequence). The CDR3 totals 11 residues. V lost 1 base to trimming and J lost 0 bases, with 1 base between them. The CDR3 region has the DNA TGCAGTGCTAGAGGCTCCTACGAGCAGTACTTC. This sequence encodes CSARGSYEQYF.

V gene TRBV7-3 combines with J gene TRBJ2-1, with TRBD2 matching 7 bases. The CDR3 consists of 14 residues. The V gene's germline CDR1 is SGHTA and CDR2 FQGTGA. V gave up 5 bases and J gave up 10 bases; unmatched junction bases: 11. The CDR3: CASSLESTSSEQFF. The DNA for the CDR3 is TGTGCCAGCAGCCTCGAATCGACTAGCTCGGAGCAGTTCTTC.

The rearrangement links TRBV6-5 to TRBJ2-1; 9 bases fit TRBD2. In germline, CDR1 is MNHEY, CDR2 SVGAGI. The CDR3 has 15 amino acids. Germline trimming cut 6 bases from V and 7 bases from J; bases unmatched to any gene: 10. CDR3 coding DNA: TGTGCCAGCAGCTTAGCGGGAGAAGGGCGAAATGAGCAGTTCTTC. Translated, it gives CASSLAGEGRNEQFF.

The chain recombines TRBV27 with TRBJ2-1; TRBD2 aligns across 10 bases. Germline loops: CDR1 MNHEY, CDR2 SMNVEV (reference sequence). CDR3 length equals 16 residues. The V and J ends lost 0 bases and 9 bases, in that order; junction bases with no gene match: 8. CDR3 protein: CASSLSGLAGAVEQFF. The CDR3 bases are TGTGCCAGCAGTTTATCCGGGCTAGCGGGAGCGGTTGAGCAGTTCTTC.

The chain is built from TRBV2 and TRBJ2-5; perhaps TRBD1 as D (7 bases). In germline, CDR1 is SNHLY, CDR2 FYNNEI. Trimming took off 7 bases at V and 1 base at J, with 13 bases between the two ends. The CDR3 extends over 14 amino acids. The DNA for the CDR3 is TGTGCCAGCACCGGAGGGGACAGCCAAGAGACCCAGTACTTC. Residues: CASTGGDSQETQYF.

The chain joins TRBV7-2 to TRBJ2-5; maybe TRBD2 (5 bases). The CDR3 is 18 amino acids. The germline CDR1 and CDR2 sequences are SGHTA and FQGNSA. V lost 0 bases to trimming and J lost 1 base, with 18 bases between them. The CDR3 here is CASSLARGVGSLQETQYF. The CDR3 DNA reads TGTGCCAGCAGCTTAGCCCGGGGTGTGGGTTCTCTCCAAGAGACCCAGTACTTC.

The rearrangement uses TRBV29-1 and TRBJ2-3; D may be TRBD2 (6 bases). The CDR3 length is 16 residues. Germline CDR1 reads SQVTM; CDR2 reads ANQGSEA. V was pared by 0 bases and J by 0 bases, with 13 bases between. The CDR3 nucleotides read TGCAGCGTTGAAGACGGGCTAGCGATTAGCACAGATACGCAGTATTTT. Residues: CSVEDGLAISTDTQYF.

Note on this clone: The junction does not match germline at one end; this may be a read error. This chain links TRBV7-7 with TRBJ2-3; 10 bases line up with TRBD2. CDR3 size: 13 residues. The germline CDR1 and CDR2 sequences are SSHAT and FNYEAQ (reference sequence). The CDR3 DNA is TGTGCTAGCAGCCAAGGACTAGCGGAATTGCAGTATTTT. This sequence encodes CASSQGLAELQYF.

This chain joins TRBV27 and TRBJ2-7; possible D gene TRBD2, 5 bases. Germline-derived CDR1 and CDR2 are MNHEY and SMNVEV (reference sequence). The length of the CDR3 is 14 residues. V gave up 4 bases and J gave up 2 bases, with 12 bases separating them. CDR3 nucleotides: TGTGCCAGCAGTTCGGAGACTACGCCCTACGAGCAGTACTTC. It codes for CASSSETTPYEQYF.

The chain couples TRBV30 to TRBJ1-2; unclear D gene. Germline V gene lookup returns CDR1 GTSNPN and CDR2 SVGIG (reference sequence). This CDR3 contains 12 residues. The V end was cut by 2 bases, the J end by 6 bases, with 10 bases between. Here the CDR3 DNA reads TGTGCCTGGAGTCGTTTGAGGGATGGCTACACCTTC. Translation gives CAWSRLRDGYTF. The whole variable domain, remainder taken from reference TRBV30 and TRBJ1-2, is SQTIHQWPATLVQPVGSPLSLECTVEGTSNPNLYWYRQAAGRGLQLLFYSVGIGQISSEVPQNLSASRPQDRQFILSSKKLLLSDSGFYLCAWSRLRDGYTFGSGTRLTVV.

The rearrangement uses TRBV27 and TRBJ2-7; D may be TRBD2 (5 bases). Trimming removed 2 bases from V and 3 bases from J, with 17 bases in between. CDR1 MNHEY and CDR2 SMNVEV come from the germline V gene (reference sequence). The CDR3 runs to 16 residues. The CDR3 loop is CASSLTSTGNFYEQYF. DNA of the CDR3: TGTGCCAGCAGTTTAACCTCGACCGGGAACTTCTACGAGCAGTACTTC.

The V call is TRBV6-5, the J call TRBJ1-3; D is unclear. The V and J ends lost 0 bases and 0 bases respectively, with 9 bases between them. The CDR3 runs to 16 residues. Germline CDR1 and CDR2: MNHEY and SVGAGI. This chain's CDR3 is CASSYSARSSGNTIYF. The CDR3 coding sequence is TGTGCCAGCAGTTACTCAGCCCGAAGCTCTGGAAACACCATATATTTT.